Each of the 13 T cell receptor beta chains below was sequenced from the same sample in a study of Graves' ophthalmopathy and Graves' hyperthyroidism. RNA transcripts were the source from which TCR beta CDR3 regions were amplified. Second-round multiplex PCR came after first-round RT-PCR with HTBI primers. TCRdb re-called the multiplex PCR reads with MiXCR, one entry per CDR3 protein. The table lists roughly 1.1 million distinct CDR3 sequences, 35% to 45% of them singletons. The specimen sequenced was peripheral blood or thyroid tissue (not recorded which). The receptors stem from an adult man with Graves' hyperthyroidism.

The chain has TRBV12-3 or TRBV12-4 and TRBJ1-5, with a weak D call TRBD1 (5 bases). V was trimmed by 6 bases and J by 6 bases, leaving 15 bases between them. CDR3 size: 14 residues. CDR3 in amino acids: CASRNTRGGQPQHF. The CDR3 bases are TGTGCCAGCAGAAACACCCGGGGGGGTCAGCCCCAGCATTTT.

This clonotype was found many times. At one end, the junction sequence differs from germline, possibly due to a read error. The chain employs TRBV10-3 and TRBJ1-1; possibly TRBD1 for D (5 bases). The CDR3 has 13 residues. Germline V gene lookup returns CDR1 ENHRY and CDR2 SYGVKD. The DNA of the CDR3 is TGTGCCCTCAGGAAGGGGTTAAACACTGAAGCTTTCTTT. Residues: CALRKGLNTEAFF.

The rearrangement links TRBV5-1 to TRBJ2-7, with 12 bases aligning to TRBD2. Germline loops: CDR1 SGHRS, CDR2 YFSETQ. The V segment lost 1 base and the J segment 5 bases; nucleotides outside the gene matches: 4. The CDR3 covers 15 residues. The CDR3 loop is CASSLILAGGDEQYF. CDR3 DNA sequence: TGCGCCAGCAGCTTGATACTAGCGGGAGGAGACGAGCAGTACTTC. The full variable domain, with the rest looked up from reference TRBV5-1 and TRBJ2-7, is KAGVTQTPRYLIKTRGQQVTLSCSPISGHRSVSWYQQTPGQGLQFLFEYFSETQRNKGNFPGRFSGRQFSNSRSEMNVSTLELGDSALYLCASSLILAGGDEQYFGPGTRLTVT.

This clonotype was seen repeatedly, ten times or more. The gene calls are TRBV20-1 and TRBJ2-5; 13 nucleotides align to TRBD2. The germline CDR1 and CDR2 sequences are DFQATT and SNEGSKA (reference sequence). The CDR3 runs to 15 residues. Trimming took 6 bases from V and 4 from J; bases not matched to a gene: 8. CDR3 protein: CSAIGTSGNRETQYF. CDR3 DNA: TGCAGTGCCATCGGGACTAGCGGGAATCGAGAGACCCAGTACTTC.

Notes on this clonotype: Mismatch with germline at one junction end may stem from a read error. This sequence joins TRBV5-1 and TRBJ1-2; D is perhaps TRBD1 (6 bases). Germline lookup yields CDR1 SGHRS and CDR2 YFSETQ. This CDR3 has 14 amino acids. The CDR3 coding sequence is TGTGCCGGCAGAGCTACAGGGTTTATGAGTGGCTACACCTTC. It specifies CAGRATGFMSGYTF.

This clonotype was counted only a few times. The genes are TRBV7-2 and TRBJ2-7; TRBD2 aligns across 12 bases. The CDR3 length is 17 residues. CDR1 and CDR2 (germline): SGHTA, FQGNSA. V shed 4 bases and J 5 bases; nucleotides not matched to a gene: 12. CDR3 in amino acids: CASSSYAGLAGSDEQYF. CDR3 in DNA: TGTGCCAGCAGCTCTTACGCCGGACTAGCGGGGTCGGACGAGCAGTACTTC.

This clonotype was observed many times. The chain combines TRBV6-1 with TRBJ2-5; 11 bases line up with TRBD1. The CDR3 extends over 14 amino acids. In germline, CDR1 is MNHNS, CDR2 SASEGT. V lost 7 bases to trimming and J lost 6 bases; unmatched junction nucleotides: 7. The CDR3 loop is CASTVGQGAQTQYF. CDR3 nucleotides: TGTGCCAGCACTGTTGGACAGGGGGCACAGACCCAGTACTTC.

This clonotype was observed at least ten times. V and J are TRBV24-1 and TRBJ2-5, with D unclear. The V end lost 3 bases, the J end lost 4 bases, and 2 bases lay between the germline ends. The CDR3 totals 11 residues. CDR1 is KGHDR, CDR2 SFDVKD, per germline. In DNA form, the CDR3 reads TGTGCCACCAGTGATGGAGAGACCCAGTACTTC. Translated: CATSDGETQYF.

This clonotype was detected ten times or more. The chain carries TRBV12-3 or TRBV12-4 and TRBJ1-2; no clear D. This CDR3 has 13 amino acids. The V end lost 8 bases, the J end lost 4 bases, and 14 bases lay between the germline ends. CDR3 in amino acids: CASSTGILYGYTF. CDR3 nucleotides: TGTGCCAGCTCCACGGGAATTCTCTATGGCTACACCTTC.

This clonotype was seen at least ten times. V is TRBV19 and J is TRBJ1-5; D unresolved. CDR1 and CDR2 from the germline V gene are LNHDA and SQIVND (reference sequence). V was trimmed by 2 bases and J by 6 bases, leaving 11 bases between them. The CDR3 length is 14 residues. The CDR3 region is CASSISVGPQPQHF. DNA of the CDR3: TGTGCCAGTAGTATAAGCGTAGGACCTCAGCCCCAGCATTTT. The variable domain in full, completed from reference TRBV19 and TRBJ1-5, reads DGGITQSPKYLFRKEGQNVTLSCEQNLNHDAMYWYRQDPGQGLRLIYYSQIVNDFQKGDIAEGYSVSREKKESFPLTVTSAQKNPTAFYLCASSISVGPQPQHFGDGTRLSIL.

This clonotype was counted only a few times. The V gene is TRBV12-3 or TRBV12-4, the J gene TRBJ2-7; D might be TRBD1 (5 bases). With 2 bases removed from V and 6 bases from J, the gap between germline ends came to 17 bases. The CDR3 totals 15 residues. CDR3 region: CASSLPAGWLGEQYF. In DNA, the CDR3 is TGTGCCAGCAGTTTACCGGCAGGGTGGTTGGGCGAGCAGTACTTC.

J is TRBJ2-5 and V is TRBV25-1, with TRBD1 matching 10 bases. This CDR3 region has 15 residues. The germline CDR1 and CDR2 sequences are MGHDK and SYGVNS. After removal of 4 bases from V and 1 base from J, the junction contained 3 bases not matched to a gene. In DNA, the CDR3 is TGTGCCAGCAGTGGGCGGACAGGGGGCCAAGAGACCCAGTACTTC. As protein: CASSGRTGGQETQYF.

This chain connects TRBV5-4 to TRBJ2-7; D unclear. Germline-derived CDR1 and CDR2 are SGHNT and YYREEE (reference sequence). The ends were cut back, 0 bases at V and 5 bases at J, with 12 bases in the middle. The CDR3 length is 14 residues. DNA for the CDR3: TGTGCCAGCAGCTTGGCTAGAGTCAGTCACGAGCAGTACTTC. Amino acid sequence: CASSLARVSHEQYF.